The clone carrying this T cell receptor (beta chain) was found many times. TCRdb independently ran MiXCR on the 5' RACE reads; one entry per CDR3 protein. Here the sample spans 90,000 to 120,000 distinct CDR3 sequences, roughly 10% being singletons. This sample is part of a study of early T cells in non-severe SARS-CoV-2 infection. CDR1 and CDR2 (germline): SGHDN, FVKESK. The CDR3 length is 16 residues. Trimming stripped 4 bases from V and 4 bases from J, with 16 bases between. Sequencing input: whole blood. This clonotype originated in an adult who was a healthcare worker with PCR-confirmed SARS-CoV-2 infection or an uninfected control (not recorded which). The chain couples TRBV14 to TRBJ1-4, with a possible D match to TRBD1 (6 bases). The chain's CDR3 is CASSRVAGGLNEKLFF. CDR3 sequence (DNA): TGTGCCAGCAGCCGGGTCGCCGGGGGCCTTAATGAAAAACTGTTTTTT.